The entry below describes one T cell receptor beta chain. Its antigen is currently unknown. These data belong to a study of T cells expressing NK-cell markers. Across the whole study: According to the study, TCR beta repertoires originated from sorted CD3+CD56+NKG2C+, CD3+CD56+NKG2C- and CD3+CD56-NKG2C+ T cells. Seven of the eight sequenced donors were classified as HCMV-seropositive, and one was classified as seronegative.

After re-calling the 5' RACE reads, TCRdb lists one entry per CDR3 protein, DNA absent. The table counts a few hundred thousand distinct CDR3 sequences; 5.2% lies in the top ten. General observations from the study: A few of the donors also had these clonotypes leading their CD3+CD56-NKG2C+ fraction. Top CD8+ clonotypes included the dominant CD3+CD56+NKG2C+ clonotypes in five to seven donors.

The germline V gene has CDR1 MDHEN and CDR2 SYDVKM. The CDR3 covers 11 residues. The TCR was taken from a man between 18 and 69 years old in good health. The sample consisted of blood T cells: a sorted CD56 or NKG2C T cell subset, CD4+ or CD8+ T cells, or bulk PBMC T cells (not recorded which). The chain employs TRBV28 and TRBJ1-2; the D call from TCRdb, TRBD1, cannot be confirmed without DNA. The CDR3 spells CASSWAGGYTF.